The source of this T cell receptor (beta chain) is a study of cytotoxic CD8 clonotypes in ibrutinib-treated CLL. Study-wide points: Clonotypes that were public were uncommon, and they contracted or stayed stable on treatment.

Germline lookup yields CDR1 MGHRA and CDR2 YSYEKL. Losses at the gene ends were 0 bases for V and 3 bases for J; bases not matched to a gene: 10. The CDR3 is made up of 17 amino acids. TCRdb's copy holds only in-frame clones and misses some; the assay was immunoSEQ multiplex PCR. The sample carries 25,000 to 30,000 clones, roughly 50% recorded once. Comment on this clone: Its antigen remains unknown.

Genomic DNA in an amount of around 2 micrograms was extracted from cryopreserved PBMCs and used for the preparation of TCR beta libraries. Material: PBMCs, obtained before ibrutinib treatment. The chain combines TRBV4-1 with TRBJ2-7, with TRBD1 matching over 8 bases. The receptor comes from a human donor with chronic lymphocytic leukemia. The CDR3 DNA reads as TGCGCCAGCAGCCAAGATCGTCTTGGACAGGGTTTCTACGAGCAGTACTTC. Protein product: CASSQDRLGQGFYEQYF.